This T cell receptor beta chain was recovered during a study of blood T cell repertoires in COVID-19. Original processing methods: The assay estimated nucleated cells by amplifying reference gene primers. Assay: immunoSEQ multiplex PCR; the TCRdb copy retains only in-frame clones and omits some. Clone size and V and J calls were adopted from that table, with D and trimming inferred from the DNA. The table lists about 360,000 clones, nearly 90% of them singletons, with roughly 2% in the top ten. Study members were between about 18 and 90 years old and lived in approximately 25 US regions. This receptor was taken from a middle-aged woman with acute COVID-19. Input material: PBMCs or T cells enriched from blood (not recorded which).

CDR3 region: CAWSPDRGAYGYTF. In DNA form, the CDR3 reads TGTGCCTGGAGTCCAGACAGGGGGGCCTATGGCTACACCTTC. The genes are TRBV30 and TRBJ1-2; 9 nucleotides agree with TRBD1. CDR1 GTSNPN and CDR2 SVGIG come from the germline V gene (reference sequence). The CDR3 sequence is 14 residues long. Losses at the gene ends were 2 bases for V and 4 bases for J; bases not matched to a gene: 5.